This TCR beta chain was observed in a study of STAT3 mutations in large granular lymphocyte leukemia. General observations from the study: No sample exists from the first appearance of each clone. After therapy, about 30% of the 18 patients switched clonotypes, all new clones STAT3 wild type. Every T-cell large granular lymphocyte leukemia patient had at least one immunodominant TCR beta clonotype.

Notes on this clone: What it binds is unknown.

V shed 1 base, J shed 2 bases, and the junction held 6 bases outside the gene matches. The CDR3 runs 15 residues. From germline, CDR1 is SGHNT and CDR2 YYREEE (reference sequence). Data came from immunoSEQ multiplex PCR; TCRdb stores just in-frame clones and leaves some out. The sample carries some 17,000 clones, approximately 84% recorded once. The rearrangement links TRBV5-4 to TRBJ2-7, with 7 bases lining up with TRBD1. The receptor was isolated from a man aged 50-60 years with T-cell large granular lymphocyte leukemia. Some clones in this sample may be carry-over from other donors' samples. Input material: peripheral blood mononuclear cells. The CDR3 spells CASSLNRGRTYEQYF. The CDR3 coding sequence is TGTGCCAGCAGCTTGAACAGGGGAAGGACCTACGAGCAGTACTTC.